This record concerns one TCR beta chain sequence. Its cognate antigen is unknown. CDR3 length: 14 amino acids. Germline V gene lookup returns CDR1 MNHEY and CDR2 SMNVEV (reference sequence). With 5 bases clipped from V and 0 bases from J, the junction kept 3 bases outside the gene matches. The data stem from a study of naive and memory T cell subsets. From the second PCR step, alpha and beta chains were amplified apart. CD4 T cells were positively selected, then CD8 T cells from the CD4-negative fraction. Both TRBC1 and TRBC2 were covered by a beta constant-region primer of two equimolar oligonucleotides. Four rounds of PCR amplified the ligated cDNA using nested alpha and beta constant-region primers plus SP2. TCRdb used MiXCR to reprocess the UMI-ligation and nested PCR reads, holding one entry per CDR3 protein. Here the sample spans roughly 130,000 distinct CDR3 sequences, roughly 32% being singletons.

The study's findings and limits: There was no ground truth to check naive and memory subset results.

This chain links TRBV27 with TRBJ2-7; TRBD1 matches at 8 bases. The sequence derives from a human donor in good health. The sample was central memory CD4+ T cells from blood. The CDR3 loop is CASSPTGVSYEQYF. CDR3 DNA: TGTGCCAGCAGTCCGACAGGGGTCTCCTACGAGCAGTACTTC.